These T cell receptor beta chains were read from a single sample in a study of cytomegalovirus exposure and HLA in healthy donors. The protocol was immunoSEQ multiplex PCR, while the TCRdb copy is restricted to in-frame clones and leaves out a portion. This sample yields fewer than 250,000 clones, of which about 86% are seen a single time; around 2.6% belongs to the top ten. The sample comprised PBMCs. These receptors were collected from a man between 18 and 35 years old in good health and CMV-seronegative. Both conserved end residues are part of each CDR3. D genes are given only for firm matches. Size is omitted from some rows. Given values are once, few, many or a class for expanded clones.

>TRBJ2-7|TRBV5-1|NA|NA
CASSLAGSYEQYF
TGCGCCAGCAGCTTGGCGGGCTCCTACGAGCAGTACTTC
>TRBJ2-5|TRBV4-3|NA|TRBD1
CASSHTAGTGGEETQYF
TGCGCCAGCAGCCACACCGCCGGGACAGGGGGAGAAGAGACCCAGTACTTC
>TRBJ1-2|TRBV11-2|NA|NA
CASSLAVAGAVTGYTF
TGTGCCAGCAGCTTAGCTGTTGCAGGGGCGGTCACTGGCTACACCTTC
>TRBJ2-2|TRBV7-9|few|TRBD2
CASSSSGRGPNTGELFF
TGTGCCAGCAGTTCTAGCGGGCGAGGACCAAACACCGGGGAGCTGTTTTTT
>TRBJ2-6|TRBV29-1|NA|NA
CSAEIVTGFRANVLTF
TGCAGCGCCGAAATTGTAACAGGGTTTCGGGCCAACGTCCTGACTTTC
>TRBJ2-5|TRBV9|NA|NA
CASSPRSPGQETQYF
TGTGCCAGCAGCCCACGGTCCCCCGGCCAAGAGACCCAGTACTTC
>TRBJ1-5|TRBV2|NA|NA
CASRSRGGGNQPQHF
TGTGCCAGCAGATCACGTGGCGGGGGAAATCAGCCCCAGCATTTT
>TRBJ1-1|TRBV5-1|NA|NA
CASSTPRQESNTEAFF
TGCGCCAGCAGCACCCCCCGACAGGAGTCGAACACTGAAGCTTTCTTT
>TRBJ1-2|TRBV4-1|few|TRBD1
CASSQAGTGAYGYTF
TGCGCCAGCAGCCAAGCGGGGACAGGGGCCTATGGCTACACCTTC
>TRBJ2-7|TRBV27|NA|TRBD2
CASRAVGTSGRFYEQYF
TGTGCCAGCAGGGCCGTGGGGACTAGCGGGAGGTTCTACGAGCAGTACTTC
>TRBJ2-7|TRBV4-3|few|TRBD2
CASSQGLAGPYEQYF
TGCGCCAGCAGCCAGGGACTAGCGGGTCCCTACGAGCAGTACTTC
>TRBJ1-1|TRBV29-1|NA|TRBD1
CSVDRGLQNTEAFF
TGCAGCGTTGACAGGGGGCTACAGAACACTGAAGCTTTCTTT
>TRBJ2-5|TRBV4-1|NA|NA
CASSQAVREETQYF
TGCGCCAGCAGCCAAGCTGTCAGGGAAGAGACCCAGTACTTC
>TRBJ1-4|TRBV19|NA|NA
CASSIEGESLLLFF
TGTGCCAGTAGTATAGAAGGGGAATCACTACTACTGTTTTTT
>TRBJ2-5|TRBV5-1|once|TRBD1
CASSLQQGAPQETQYF
TGCGCCAGCAGCTTACAACAGGGGGCGCCTCAAGAGACCCAGTACTTC
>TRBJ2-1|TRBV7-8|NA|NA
CASSKGQMISYNEQFF
TGTGCCAGCAGCAAAGGACAGATGATCTCCTACAATGAGCAGTTCTTC
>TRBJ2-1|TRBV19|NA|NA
CASENGGSSYNEQFF
TGTGCCAGCGAAAATGGGGGGAGCTCCTACAATGAGCAGTTCTTC
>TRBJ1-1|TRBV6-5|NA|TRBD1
CASLEYRGSNTEAFF
TGTGCCAGCTTAGAATACAGGGGCTCGAACACTGAAGCTTTCTTT
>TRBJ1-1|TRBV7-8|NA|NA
CASSRLVPEAFF
TGTGCCAGCAGCCGCTTAGTACCTGAAGCTTTCTTT
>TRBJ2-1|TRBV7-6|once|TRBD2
CASSPEPAGTSGGPLHNEQFF
TGTGCCAGCAGCCCGGAACCCGCCGGGACTAGCGGGGGTCCCCTCCACAATGAGCAGTTCTTC
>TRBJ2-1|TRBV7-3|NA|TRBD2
CASSYSAGVREQFF
TGTGCCAGCAGTTACTCAGCGGGAGTAAGAGAGCAGTTCTTC
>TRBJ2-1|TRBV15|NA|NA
CATSRLTDEQFF
TGTGCCACCAGCAGATTAACGGATGAGCAGTTCTTC
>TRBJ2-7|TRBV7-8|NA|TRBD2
CASSFASGFYEQYF
TGTGCCAGCAGCTTCGCTAGCGGGTTCTACGAGCAGTACTTC
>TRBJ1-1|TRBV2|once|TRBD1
CASTLGTVEAFF
TGTGCCAGCACCCTAGGGACAGTCGAAGCTTTCTTT
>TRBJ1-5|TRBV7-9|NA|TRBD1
CASSKDRDREDQPQHF
TGTGCCAGCAGCAAAGACAGGGACAGGGAGGATCAGCCCCAGCATTTT
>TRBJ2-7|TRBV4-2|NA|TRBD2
CASSHSGSQEQYF
TGTGCCAGCAGCCATAGCGGGAGTCAGGAGCAGTACTTC
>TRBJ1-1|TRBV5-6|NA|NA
CASTRGNTEAFF
TGTGCCAGCACCAGGGGGAACACTGAAGCTTTCTTT
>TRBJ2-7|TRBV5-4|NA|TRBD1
CASSFGQGPYEQYF
TGTGCCAGCAGCTTCGGACAGGGACCTTACGAGCAGTACTTC
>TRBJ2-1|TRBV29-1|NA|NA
CSQGRDEQFF
TGCAGTCAGGGAAGGGATGAGCAGTTCTTC
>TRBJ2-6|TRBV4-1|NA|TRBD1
CASRPQGISGANVLTF
TGCGCCAGCAGGCCACAGGGGATCTCTGGGGCCAACGTCCTGACTTTC
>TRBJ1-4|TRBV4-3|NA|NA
CASSQEGRKGEKLFF
TGCGCCAGCAGCCAAGAAGGGAGGAAGGGGGAAAAACTGTTTTTT
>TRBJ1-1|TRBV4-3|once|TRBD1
CASSPTGGEAFF
TGCGCCAGCAGCCCCACAGGGGGCGAAGCTTTCTTT
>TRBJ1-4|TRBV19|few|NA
CASSIVLFF
TGTGCCAGTAGTATAGTCTTGTTTTTT
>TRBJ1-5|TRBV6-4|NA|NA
CASRVPTDGINQPQHF
TGTGCCAGCAGGGTTCCAACCGACGGGATTAATCAGCCCCAGCATTTT
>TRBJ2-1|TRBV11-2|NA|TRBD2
CASSLYLAGGPSYNEQFF
TGTGCCAGCAGCTTATATTTAGCGGGAGGGCCCTCCTACAATGAGCAGTTCTTC
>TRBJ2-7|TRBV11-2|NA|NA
CASSLGRGQNYEQYF
TGTGCCAGCAGCTTAGGCCGAGGACAGAACTACGAGCAGTACTTC
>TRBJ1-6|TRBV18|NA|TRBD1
CASSPSGTGDSPLHF
TGTGCCAGCTCACCAAGCGGAACAGGGGATTCACCCCTCCACTTT
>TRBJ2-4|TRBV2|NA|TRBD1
CASSEIMGQGRYIQYF
TGTGCCAGCAGTGAAATTATGGGACAGGGTCGGTACATTCAGTACTTC
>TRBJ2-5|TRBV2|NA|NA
CASSELTEETQYF
TGTGCCAGCAGTGAACTAACAGAAGAGACCCAGTACTTC
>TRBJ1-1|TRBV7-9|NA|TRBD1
CASSLDRSNTEAFF
TGTGCCAGCAGCTTGGACAGGTCAAACACTGAAGCTTTCTTT
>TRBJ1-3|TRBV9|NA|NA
CASSPTPGSGNTIYF
TGTGCCAGCAGCCCTACCCCAGGTTCCGGAAACACCATATATTTT
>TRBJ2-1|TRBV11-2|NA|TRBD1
CASSRGQGAYNEQFF
TGTGCCAGCAGCCGGGGACAGGGGGCGTACAATGAGCAGTTCTTC
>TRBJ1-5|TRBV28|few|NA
CASSWGTNQPQHF
TGTGCCAGCAGTTGGGGGACAAATCAGCCCCAGCATTTT
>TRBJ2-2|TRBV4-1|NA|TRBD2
CASSQEPFGVAGLPGELFF
TGCGCCAGCAGCCAAGAGCCCTTTGGGGTAGCGGGATTGCCCGGGGAGCTGTTTTTT
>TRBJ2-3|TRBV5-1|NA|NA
CASSLATTQGDTQYF
TGCGCCAGCAGCTTGGCGACAACCCAGGGAGATACGCAGTATTTT
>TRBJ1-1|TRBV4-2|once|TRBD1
CASSPQTGGTEAFF
TGTGCCAGCAGCCCGCAGACAGGGGGCACTGAAGCTTTCTTT
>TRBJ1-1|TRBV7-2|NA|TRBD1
CASSLVSGGSNTEAFF
TGTGCCAGCAGCTTAGTTTCAGGGGGCAGTAACACTGAAGCTTTCTTT
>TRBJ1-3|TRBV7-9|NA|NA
CASSQSSGSSGNTIYF
TGTGCCAGCAGCCAAAGTAGCGGAAGCTCTGGAAACACCATATATTTT
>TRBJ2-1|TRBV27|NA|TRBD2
CASSLGLAGAGEQFF
TGTGCCAGCAGTCTGGGACTAGCGGGAGCGGGGGAGCAGTTCTTC
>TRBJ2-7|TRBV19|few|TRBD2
CASRLAGGYEQYF
TGTGCCAGCCGACTAGCGGGCGGATACGAGCAGTACTTC
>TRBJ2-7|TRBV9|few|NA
CASSVSLGGEQYF
TGTGCCAGCAGCGTATCACTAGGGGGCGAGCAGTACTTC
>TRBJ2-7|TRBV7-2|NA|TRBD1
CASSLRTGIGLYEQYF
TGTGCCAGCAGCCTGCGGACAGGGATCGGACTCTACGAGCAGTACTTC
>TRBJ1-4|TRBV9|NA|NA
CASSVALQGGKLFF
TGTGCCAGCAGCGTAGCTTTACAGGGTGGAAAACTGTTTTTT
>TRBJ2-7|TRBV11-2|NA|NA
CASSDFGAYEQYF
TGTGCCAGCAGCGATTTCGGGGCCTACGAGCAGTACTTC
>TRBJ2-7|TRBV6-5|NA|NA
CATNGRAYEQYF
TGTGCCACCAACGGGAGAGCCTACGAGCAGTACTTC
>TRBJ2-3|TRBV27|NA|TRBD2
CASREWGLGVADTQYF
TGTGCCAGCAGGGAGTGGGGACTAGGGGTTGCAGATACGCAGTATTTT